This TCR beta chain appears in the sequencing data of a study of response to subunit inactivated influenza vaccine. V was clipped by 4 bases and J by 6 bases; unmatched bases: 4. Germline CDR1 MNHNS, CDR2 SASEGT. The CDR3 is 15 residues long. TCRdb redid the calling of the RT-PCR reads with MiXCR, one entry per CDR3 protein. The sample yields about 160,000 distinct CDR3 sequences, roughly 10% seen once. The chain has TRBV6-1 and TRBJ2-7; TRBD2 matches 15 bases. Specimen: non-naive T cells sorted from PBMCs, collected roughly 6 weeks after vaccination. The receptor was isolated from a man aged 45-60 years who received an inactivated influenza vaccine. The CDR3: CASSAGLAGGGEQYF. The CDR3 DNA sequence: TGTGCCAGCAGTGCGGGACTAGCGGGAGGTGGCGAGCAGTACTTC.